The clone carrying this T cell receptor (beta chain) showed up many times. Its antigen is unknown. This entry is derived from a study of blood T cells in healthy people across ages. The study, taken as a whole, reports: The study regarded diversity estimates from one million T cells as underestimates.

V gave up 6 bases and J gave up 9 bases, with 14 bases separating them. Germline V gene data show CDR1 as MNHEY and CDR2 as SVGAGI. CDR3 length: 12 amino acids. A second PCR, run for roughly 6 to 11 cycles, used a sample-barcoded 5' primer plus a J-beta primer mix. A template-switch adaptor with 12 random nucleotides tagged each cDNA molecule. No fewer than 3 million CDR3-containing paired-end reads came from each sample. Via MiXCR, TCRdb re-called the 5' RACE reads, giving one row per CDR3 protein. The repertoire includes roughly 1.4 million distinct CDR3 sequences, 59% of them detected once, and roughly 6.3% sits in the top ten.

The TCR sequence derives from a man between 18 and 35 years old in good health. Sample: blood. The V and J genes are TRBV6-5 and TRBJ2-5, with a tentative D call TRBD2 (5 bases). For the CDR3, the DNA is TGTGCCAGCAGCAGCGGAACGACGGCCCAGTACTTC. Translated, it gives CASSSGTTAQYF.